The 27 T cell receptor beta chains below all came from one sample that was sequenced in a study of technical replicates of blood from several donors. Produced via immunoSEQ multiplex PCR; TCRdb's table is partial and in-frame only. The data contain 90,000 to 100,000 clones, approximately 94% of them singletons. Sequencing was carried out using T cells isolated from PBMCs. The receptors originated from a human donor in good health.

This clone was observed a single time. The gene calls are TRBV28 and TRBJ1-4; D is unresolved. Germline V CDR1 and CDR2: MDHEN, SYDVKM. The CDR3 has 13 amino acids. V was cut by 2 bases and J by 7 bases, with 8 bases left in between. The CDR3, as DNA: TGTGCCAGCAGTTTACCGCCAGTTGAAAAACTGTTTTTT. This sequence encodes CASSLPPVEKLFF.

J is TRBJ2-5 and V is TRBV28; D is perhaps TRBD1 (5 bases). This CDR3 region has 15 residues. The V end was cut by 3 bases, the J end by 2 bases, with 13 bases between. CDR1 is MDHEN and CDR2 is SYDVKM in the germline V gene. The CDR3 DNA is TGTGCCAGCAGTTTCGACGCAGGGCTGCAAGAGACCCAGTACTTC. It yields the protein CASSFDAGLQETQYF.

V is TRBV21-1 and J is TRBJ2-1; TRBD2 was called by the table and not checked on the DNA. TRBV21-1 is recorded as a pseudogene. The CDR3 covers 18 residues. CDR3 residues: CASSPPLLLAGQYNEQFF. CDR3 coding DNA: TGTGCCAGCAGCCCCCCCCTCCTACTAGCGGGCCAGTACAATGAGCAGTTCTTC.

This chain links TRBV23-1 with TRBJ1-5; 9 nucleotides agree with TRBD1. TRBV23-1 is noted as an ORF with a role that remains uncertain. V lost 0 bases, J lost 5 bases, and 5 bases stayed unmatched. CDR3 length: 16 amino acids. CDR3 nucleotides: TGCGCCAGCAGTCAATCCAAAACAGGGGGCTATCAGCCCCAGCATTTT. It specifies CASSQSKTGGYQPQHF.

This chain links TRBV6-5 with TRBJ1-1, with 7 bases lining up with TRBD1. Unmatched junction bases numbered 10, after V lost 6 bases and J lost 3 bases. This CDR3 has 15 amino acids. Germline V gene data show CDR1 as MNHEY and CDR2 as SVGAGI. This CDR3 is CASRPRQGYYTEAFF. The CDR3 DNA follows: TGTGCCAGCAGGCCACGACAGGGTTATTACACTGAAGCTTTCTTT.

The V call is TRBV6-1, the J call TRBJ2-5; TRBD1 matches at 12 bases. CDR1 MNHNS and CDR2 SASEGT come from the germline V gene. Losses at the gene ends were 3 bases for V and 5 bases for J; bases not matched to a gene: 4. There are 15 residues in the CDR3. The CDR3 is CASSDGTGGAETQYF. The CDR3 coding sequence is TGTGCCAGCAGTGACGGGACAGGGGGCGCGGAGACCCAGTACTTC.

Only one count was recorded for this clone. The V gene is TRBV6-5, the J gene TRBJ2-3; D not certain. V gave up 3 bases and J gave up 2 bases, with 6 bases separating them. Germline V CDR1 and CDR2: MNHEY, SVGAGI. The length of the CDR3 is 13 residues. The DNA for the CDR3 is TGTGCCAGCAGTTATACGGTCACAGATACGCAGTATTTT. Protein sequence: CASSYTVTDTQYF.

This CDR3 is CAWSVDGTSGGYKETQYF. In DNA, the CDR3 is TGTGCCTGGAGTGTTGATGGGACTAGCGGGGGGTACAAAGAGACCCAGTACTTC. The rearrangement links TRBV30 to TRBJ2-5, with 15 bases matching TRBD2. The CDR3 is made up of 18 amino acids. Trimming at V came to 0 bases and at J to 3 bases, leaving 8 bases not matched to a gene. The germline V gene has CDR1 GTSNPN and CDR2 SVGIG (reference sequence).

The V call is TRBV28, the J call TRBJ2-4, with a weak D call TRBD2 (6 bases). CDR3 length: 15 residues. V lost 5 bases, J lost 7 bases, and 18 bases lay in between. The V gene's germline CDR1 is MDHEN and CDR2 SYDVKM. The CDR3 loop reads CASSHPGLLGNIQYF. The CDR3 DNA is TGTGCCAGCAGTCATCCGGGACTGCTAGGTAACATTCAGTACTTC.

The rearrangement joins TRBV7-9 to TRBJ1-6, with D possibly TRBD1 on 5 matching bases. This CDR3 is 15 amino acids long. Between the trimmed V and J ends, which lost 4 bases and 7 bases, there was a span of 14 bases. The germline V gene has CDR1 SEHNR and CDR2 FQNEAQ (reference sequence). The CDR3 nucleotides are TGTGCCAGCAGCTCAACATTCTCAGGGAATTCACCCCTCCACTTT. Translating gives CASSSTFSGNSPLHF.

The DNA for the CDR3 is TGTGCCAGTAGTATAGCCGGACAGGCCCAGTCCTCTGGAAACACCATATATTTT. This gives the protein CASSIAGQAQSSGNTIYF. J is TRBJ1-3 and V is TRBV19, with TRBD1 matching over 7 bases. The CDR3 is made up of 18 amino acids. Germline assignment: CDR1 LNHDA and CDR2 SQIVND (reference sequence). J was trimmed by 0 bases and V by 1 base; bases with no gene match: 9.

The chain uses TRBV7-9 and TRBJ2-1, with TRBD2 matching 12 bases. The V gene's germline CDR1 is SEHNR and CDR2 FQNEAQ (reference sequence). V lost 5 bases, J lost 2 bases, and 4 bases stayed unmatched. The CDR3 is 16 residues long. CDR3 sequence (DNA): TGTGCCAGCAGCCCACTAGCGGGGGGAACCTACAATGAGCAGTTCTTC. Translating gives CASSPLAGGTYNEQFF.

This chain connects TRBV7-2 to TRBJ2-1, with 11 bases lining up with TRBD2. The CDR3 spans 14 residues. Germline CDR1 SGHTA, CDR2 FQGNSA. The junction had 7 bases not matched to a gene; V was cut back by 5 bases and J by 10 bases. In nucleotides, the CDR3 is TGTGCCAGCAGCACTAGCGGGAGTTTTCGGGAGCAGTTCTTC. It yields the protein CASSTSGSFREQFF.

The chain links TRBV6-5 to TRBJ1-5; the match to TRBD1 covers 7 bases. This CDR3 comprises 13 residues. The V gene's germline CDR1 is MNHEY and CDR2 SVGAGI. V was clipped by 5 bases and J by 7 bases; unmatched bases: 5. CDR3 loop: CASSAGGMQPQHF. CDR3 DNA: TGTGCCAGCAGTGCAGGGGGGATGCAGCCCCAGCATTTT.

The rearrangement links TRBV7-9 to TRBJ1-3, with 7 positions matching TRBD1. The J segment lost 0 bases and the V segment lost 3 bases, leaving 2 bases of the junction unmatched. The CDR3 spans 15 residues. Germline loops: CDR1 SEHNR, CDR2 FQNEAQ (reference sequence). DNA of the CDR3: TGTGCCAGCAGCTTTGGACAGGACTCTGGAAACACCATATATTTT. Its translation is CASSFGQDSGNTIYF.

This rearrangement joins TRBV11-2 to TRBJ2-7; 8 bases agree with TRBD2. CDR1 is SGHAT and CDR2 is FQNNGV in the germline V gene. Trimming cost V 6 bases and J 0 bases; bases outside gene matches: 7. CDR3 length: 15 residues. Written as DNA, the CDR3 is TGTGCCAGCAGGGGCATAGCGGGGAGCTCCTACGAGCAGTACTTC. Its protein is CASRGIAGSSYEQYF.

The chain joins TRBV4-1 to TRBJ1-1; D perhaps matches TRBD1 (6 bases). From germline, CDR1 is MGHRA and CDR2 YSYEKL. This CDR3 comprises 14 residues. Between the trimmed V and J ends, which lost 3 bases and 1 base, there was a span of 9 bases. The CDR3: CASSQGHGNTEAFF. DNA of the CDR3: TGCGCCAGCAGCCAGGGACACGGGAACACTGAAGCTTTCTTT.

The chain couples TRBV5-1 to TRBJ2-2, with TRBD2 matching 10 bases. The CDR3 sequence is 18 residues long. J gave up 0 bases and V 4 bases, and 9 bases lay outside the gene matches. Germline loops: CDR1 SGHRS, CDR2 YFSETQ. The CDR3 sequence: CASSPFLGLAANTGELFF. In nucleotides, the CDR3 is TGCGCCAGCAGCCCATTTCTAGGACTAGCGGCGAACACCGGGGAGCTGTTTTTT.

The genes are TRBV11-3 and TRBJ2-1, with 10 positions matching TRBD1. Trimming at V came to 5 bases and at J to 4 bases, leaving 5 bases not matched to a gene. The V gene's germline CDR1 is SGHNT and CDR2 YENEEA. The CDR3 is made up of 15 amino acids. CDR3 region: CASSIGTGAYNEQFF. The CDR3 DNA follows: TGTGCCAGCAGCATCGGGACAGGGGCGTACAATGAGCAGTTCTTC.

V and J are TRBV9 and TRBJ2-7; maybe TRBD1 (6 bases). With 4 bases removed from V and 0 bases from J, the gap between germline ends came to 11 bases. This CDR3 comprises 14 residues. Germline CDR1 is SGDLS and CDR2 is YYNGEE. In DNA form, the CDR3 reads TGTGCCAGCAGCCCCGGGACAAACTCCTACGAGCAGTACTTC. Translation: CASSPGTNSYEQYF.

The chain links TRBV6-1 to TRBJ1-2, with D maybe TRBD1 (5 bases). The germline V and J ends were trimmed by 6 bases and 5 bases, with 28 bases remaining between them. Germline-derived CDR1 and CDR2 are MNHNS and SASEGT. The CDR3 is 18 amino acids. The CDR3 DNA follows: TGTGCCAGCAGGGAACCTACCGTTCCCTTGGGGCTTGGGTATGGCTACACCTTC. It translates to CASREPTVPLGLGYGYTF.

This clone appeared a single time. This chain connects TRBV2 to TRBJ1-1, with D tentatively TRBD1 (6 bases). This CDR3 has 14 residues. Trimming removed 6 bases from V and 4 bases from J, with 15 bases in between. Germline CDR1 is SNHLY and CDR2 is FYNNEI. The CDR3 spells CASRPQGSSTEAFF. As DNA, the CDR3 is TGTGCCAGCAGGCCACAGGGCTCTAGCACTGAAGCTTTCTTT.

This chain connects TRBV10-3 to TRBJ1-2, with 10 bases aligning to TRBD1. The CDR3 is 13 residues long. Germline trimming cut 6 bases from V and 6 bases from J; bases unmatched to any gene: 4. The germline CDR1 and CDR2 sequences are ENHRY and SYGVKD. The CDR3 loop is CAIRRDRGDGYTF. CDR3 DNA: TGTGCCATCAGGCGGGACAGGGGTGATGGCTACACCTTC.

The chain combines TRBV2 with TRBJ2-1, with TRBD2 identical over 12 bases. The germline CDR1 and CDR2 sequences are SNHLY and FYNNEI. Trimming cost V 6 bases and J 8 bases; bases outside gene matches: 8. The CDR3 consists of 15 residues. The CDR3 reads CASRETSGGSDEQFF. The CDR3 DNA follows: TGTGCCAGCAGGGAGACTAGCGGGGGAAGTGATGAGCAGTTCTTC.

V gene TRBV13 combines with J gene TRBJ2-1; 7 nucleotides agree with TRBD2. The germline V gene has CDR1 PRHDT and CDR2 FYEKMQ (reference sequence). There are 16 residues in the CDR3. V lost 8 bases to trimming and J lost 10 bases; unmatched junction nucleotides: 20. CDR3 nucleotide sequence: TGTGCCAGCCACCCGACTAGCAGCTACATTACAATCGAGCAGTTCTTC. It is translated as CASHPTSSYITIEQFF.

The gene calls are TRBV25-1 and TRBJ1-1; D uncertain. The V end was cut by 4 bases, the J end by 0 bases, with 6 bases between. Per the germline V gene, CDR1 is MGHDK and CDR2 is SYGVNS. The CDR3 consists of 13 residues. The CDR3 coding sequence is TGTGCCAGCAGTGTAGACTTGAACACTGAAGCTTTCTTT. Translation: CASSVDLNTEAFF.

DNA for the CDR3: TGCGCCAGCAGCCAGGGACAGGGGCAGCGCGAGCAGTACTTC. It encodes CASSQGQGQREQYF. The V gene is TRBV4-1, the J gene TRBJ2-7, with 10 bases identical to TRBD1. The trim removed 3 bases at V and 6 bases at J, leaving 5 bases unmatched. Looked up from germline, CDR1 is MGHRA and CDR2 is YSYEKL. There are 14 residues in the CDR3.